This T cell receptor beta chain was found in a study of OX40 agonist ivuxolimab in advanced cancers. Study information: Allowance was made for prior anti-PD-1, anti-PD-L1 or anti-CTLA-4 therapy, and approximately 41% had some. Whole-study findings and limits: Dose levels from 0.1 to 3.0 mg/kg saw CD4+ and CD8+ blood T cells expand clonally by week 6. Compared with CD4+, CD8+ T cells on average had more expanded clones.

Clones were read by immunoSEQ multiplex PCR, and TCRdb kept only the in-frame ones, dropping some. This table holds some 72,000 clones, approximately 90% found once. At baseline, cycle 4 day 1, and cycle 7 day 1, blood was sampled. A word on this clone: Antigen specificity is unknown.

The clonotype originates from an adult with an advanced solid tumor such as melanoma, head and neck, liver or kidney cancer. The material sequenced was CD4+ or CD8+ T cells sorted from blood, taken in a trial of the OX40 agonist ivuxolimab.

The CDR3 DNA is TGTGCCACCCGACAGCCTCTCACTAATGAAAAACTGTTTTTT. It is translated as CATRQPLTNEKLFF. The chain combines TRBV6-5 with TRBJ1-4, with D perhaps matching TRBD1 (5 bases). Trimming took 10 bases from V and 2 from J, leaving 14 bases between them. The CDR3 is made up of 14 amino acids. Germline V gives CDR1 MNHEY, CDR2 SVGAGI.